These 32 T cell receptor beta chains originate from one sample sequenced in a study of shared clonotypes between healthy human individuals. Repertoires were generated with immunoSEQ multiplex PCR, while TCRdb's copy carries only in-frame clones and drops some. The sample has roughly 2.5 million clones; approximately 90% are singletons. The specimen was naive CD4+ T cells sorted from blood. Described subset: CD45RA+ positively selected. These receptors were obtained from a man aged 18 to 35 in good health.

J is TRBJ2-1 and V is TRBV7-9; D could derive from TRBD1 or TRBD2 (6 bases each). The V and J ends lost 1 base and 9 bases respectively, with 13 bases between them. The germline gives CDR1 SEHNR, CDR2 FQNEAQ (reference sequence). The CDR3 runs to 14 residues. The CDR3 sequence is CASSLVGGLSEQFF. The DNA for the CDR3 is TGTGCCAGCAGCTTAGTTGGGGGGCTGAGTGAGCAGTTCTTC.

On this clone itself: Other DNA sequences in this sample translate to the same CDR3. The rearrangement joins TRBV5-1 to TRBJ1-3, with D unresolved. This CDR3 spans 14 amino acids. V lost 0 bases and J lost 4, with 8 bases in between. Germline V CDR1 and CDR2: SGHRS, YFSETQ. CDR3 residues: CASSLDGTGNTIYF. CDR3 sequence (DNA): TGCGCCAGCAGCTTGGACGGAACAGGAAACACCATATATTTT.

The chain recombines TRBV4-3 with TRBJ2-2; tentative D call: TRBD2 (5 bases). V lost 5 bases to trimming and J lost 4 bases, with 17 bases between them. Germline lookup yields CDR1 LGHNA and CDR2 YSLEER. The CDR3 is 16 residues long. The chain's CDR3 is CASSANEGFVTGELFF. CDR3 nucleotides: TGCGCCAGCAGCGCTAATGAGGGATTCGTCACCGGGGAGCTGTTTTTT.

Comments on this clone: Other DNA sequences within the sample encode an identical CDR3. The rearrangement joins TRBV6-5 to TRBJ2-1; D is unresolved. Germline lookup yields CDR1 MNHEY and CDR2 SVGAGI. Trimming removed 2 bases at V and 3 bases at J, with 5 bases between. The CDR3 is 13 residues long. CDR3 DNA: TGTGCCAGCAGTTACACAGACTACAATGAGCAGTTCTTC. It codes for CASSYTDYNEQFF.

This clone was observed a single time. The sample contains more than one DNA sequence encoding this CDR3. The gene calls are TRBV10-3 and TRBJ2-5, with D unresolved. The V end was cut by 2 bases, the J end by 5 bases, with 6 bases between. Germline V gives CDR1 ENHRY, CDR2 SYGVKD. This CDR3 region has 12 residues. The CDR3 loop reads CAISELGETQYF. In nucleotides, the CDR3 is TGTGCCATCAGTGAGCTGGGGGAGACCCAGTACTTC.

This clone has a handful of counts. The gene calls are TRBV28 and TRBJ2-5, with D possibly being TRBD1 (7 bases). Trimming removed 6 bases from V and 2 bases from J, with 10 bases in between. The CDR3 sequence is 13 residues long. The germline V gene encodes CDR1 MDHEN and CDR2 SYDVKM. CDR3 nucleotides: TGTGCCAGCAGCCAGGGGGGACAAGAGACCCAGTACTTC. Translation gives CASSQGGQETQYF.

The table lists this clone with a few counts. The CDR3 sequence: CACRGPANEKLFF. The DNA for the CDR3 is TGTGCCTGTAGGGGGCCGGCTAATGAAAAACTGTTTTTT. This chain links TRBV30 with TRBJ1-4; 7 bases map to TRBD1. Germline lookup yields CDR1 GTSNPN and CDR2 SVGIG (reference sequence). CDR3 length: 13 amino acids. Germline trimming cut 6 bases from V and 3 bases from J; bases unmatched to any gene: 4.

Turning to this clone: Distinct nucleotide sequences in the sample also encode this CDR3. The gene calls are TRBV7-2 and TRBJ1-6; no firm D call. V dropped 9 bases and J dropped 10 bases, with 10 bases sitting between them. The CDR3 loop spans 11 amino acids. Germline V gives CDR1 SGHTA, CDR2 FQGNSA. CDR3 sequence (DNA): TGTGCCAGTTCCTCTGGGTCACCCCTCCACTTT. It yields the protein CASSSGSPLHF.

The V call is TRBV5-1, the J call TRBJ1-4; possible D gene TRBD1, 5 bases. Between the trimmed V and J ends, which lost 10 bases and 1 base, there was a span of 20 bases. There are 16 residues in the CDR3. The germline V gene has CDR1 SGHRS and CDR2 YFSETQ. The DNA for the CDR3 is TGCGCCCCCTCGGCAGGGTCGGTTGTAACTAATGAAAAACTGTTTTTT. The encoded protein is CAPSAGSVVTNEKLFF.

This clone was detected only once. V is TRBV7-9 and J is TRBJ1-5; 9 positions match TRBD1. The J segment lost 8 bases and the V segment lost 1 base, leaving 12 bases of the junction unmatched. From germline, CDR1 is SEHNR and CDR2 FQNEAQ (reference sequence). The CDR3 extends over 17 amino acids. The CDR3 nucleotides are TGTGCCAGCAGCTTAGGGGACAGGGCCCTCGTTAATAAGCCCCAGCATTTT. Residues: CASSLGDRALVNKPQHF.

The chain links TRBV6-6 to TRBJ1-1; D gene ambiguous. V was trimmed by 0 bases and J by 0 bases, leaving 11 bases between them. The CDR3 consists of 16 residues. Per germline, CDR1 MNHNY and CDR2 SVGAGI (reference sequence). The CDR3 protein is CASSYSRADMNTEAFF. DNA of the CDR3: TGTGCCAGCAGTTACTCGAGGGCAGACATGAACACTGAAGCTTTCTTT.

This chain links TRBV6-5 with TRBJ1-1, with D unclear. The CDR3 is 14 amino acids. Germline CDR1 reads MNHEY; CDR2 reads SVGAGI. The V end lost 2 bases, the J end lost 8 bases, and 15 bases lay between the germline ends. The CDR3 nucleotides are TGTGCCAGCAGTTACGTTTCGCAGGCGAAGGAAGCTTTCTTT. Residues: CASSYVSQAKEAFF.

This clone appeared a single time. V usage is TRBV10-3 and J usage is TRBJ1-1; the D is unclear. CDR3 length: 16 amino acids. The V gene lost 0 bases and the J gene lost 0 bases, with 11 bases spanning the gap. Germline loops: CDR1 ENHRY, CDR2 SYGVKD. The CDR3 here is CAISESPGTMNTEAFF. As DNA, the CDR3 is TGTGCCATCAGTGAGTCCCCAGGTACAATGAACACTGAAGCTTTCTTT.

The gene calls are TRBV19 and TRBJ1-1; D is possibly TRBD1 (5 bases). The germline V and J ends were trimmed by 4 bases and 3 bases, with 12 bases remaining between them. This CDR3 contains 14 residues. Germline V gene data show CDR1 as LNHDA and CDR2 as SQIVND (reference sequence). In DNA form, the CDR3 reads TGTGCCAGTAGTACCCAGACAGTCCACACTGAAGCTTTCTTT. Translation gives CASSTQTVHTEAFF.

The V call is TRBV18, the J call TRBJ1-5; D gene ambiguous. The CDR3 spans 16 residues. Germline loops: CDR1 KGHSH, CDR2 LQKENI. Trimming removed 3 bases at V and 2 bases at J, with 14 bases between. The CDR3 DNA follows: TGTGCCAGCTCACCGGGAGGCGGTAACGGCAATCAGCCCCAGCATTTT. This translates into CASSPGGGNGNQPQHF.

The chain carries TRBV6-6 and TRBJ2-3, with D maybe TRBD2 (7 bases). Germline CDR1 MNHNY, CDR2 SVGAGI (reference sequence). Trimming took 4 bases from V and 2 from J, leaving 16 bases between them. The CDR3 consists of 16 residues. The CDR3, as DNA: TGTGCCAGCAGTTCGCTCCGGGGGGCCCTCACAGATACGCAGTATTTT. This gives the protein CASSSLRGALTDTQYF.

The chain joins TRBV6-5 to TRBJ2-3; D could derive from TRBD1 or TRBD2 (5 bases each). The CDR3 has 13 amino acids. Germline CDR1 reads MNHEY; CDR2 reads SVGAGI. V lost 11 bases and J lost 0, with 12 bases in between. CDR3 bases: TGTGCCTCTCAGGGACCTAGCACAGATACGCAGTATTTT. It encodes CASQGPSTDTQYF.

The rearrangement uses TRBV10-2 and TRBJ1-2, with D maybe TRBD1 (5 bases). Germline V gene sequence: CDR1 WSHSY, CDR2 SAAADI. The CDR3 loop spans 15 amino acids. V lost 3 bases, J lost 5 bases, and 16 bases lay in between. For the CDR3, the DNA is TGCGCCAGCAGTGATGGACACCTCGCAGGGTATGGCTACACCTTC. It specifies CASSDGHLAGYGYTF.

V gene TRBV5-1 combines with J gene TRBJ2-3, with 9 nucleotides matching TRBD2. With V trimmed by 6 bases and J by 3 bases, 5 bases remained unmatched. Germline assignment: CDR1 SGHRS and CDR2 YFSETQ. There are 14 residues in the CDR3. The CDR3 loop reads CASKREVGTDTQYF. Written as DNA, the CDR3 is TGCGCCAGCAAGCGGGAGGTGGGAACAGATACGCAGTATTTT.

The rearrangement joins TRBV6-6 to TRBJ2-3; tentative D call: TRBD1 (5 bases). CDR3 size: 15 residues. The germline V gene has CDR1 MNHNY and CDR2 SVGAGI (reference sequence). V was pared by 4 bases and J by 2 bases, with 13 bases between. The CDR3 DNA follows: TGTGCCAGCAGTTCGTACTGGGGCCTCACAGATACGCAGTATTTT. The encoded protein is CASSSYWGLTDTQYF.

V is TRBV5-6 and J is TRBJ2-1; possible D gene TRBD2, 7 bases. Trimming shortened V by 5 bases and J by 7 bases, and 22 bases separated the two germline ends. The V gene's germline CDR1 is SGHDT and CDR2 YYEEEE. The CDR3 covers 16 residues. The CDR3 DNA follows: TGTGCCAGCAGGCGACGGGGGGCGGGTTCATGGAATGAGCAGTTCTTC. Translation: CASRRRGAGSWNEQFF. Full variable domain (rest looked up from reference TRBV5-6 and TRBJ2-1): DAGVTQSPTHLIKTRGQQVTLRCSPKSGHDTVSWYQQALGQGPQFIFQYYEEEERQRGNFPDRFSGHQFPNYSSELNVNALLLGDSALYLCASRRRGAGSWNEQFFGPGTRLTVL.

The chain joins TRBV5-4 to TRBJ1-4; 9 positions match TRBD1. There are 15 residues in the CDR3. Trimming took 2 bases from V and 8 from J; bases not matched to a gene: 7. Germline values: CDR1 SGHNT, CDR2 YYREEE (reference sequence). The DNA for the CDR3 is TGTGCCAGCAGCTTCTCCGGGACAGGGCGAGAAAAACTGTTTTTT. This encodes CASSFSGTGREKLFF.

The chain recombines TRBV4-1 with TRBJ2-1; D may be TRBD2 (6 bases). The CDR3 sequence is 14 residues long. The germline V gene has CDR1 MGHRA and CDR2 YSYEKL. V was shortened by 6 bases and J by 3 bases, with 12 bases between the two germline ends. This chain's CDR3 is CASSTAGHYNEQFF. CDR3 nucleotide sequence: TGCGCCAGCAGTACAGCGGGCCACTACAATGAGCAGTTCTTC.

The gene calls are TRBV4-2 and TRBJ2-7, with D possibly TRBD2 on 5 matching bases. The V gene's germline CDR1 is LGHNA and CDR2 YNFKEQ. This CDR3 is 15 amino acids long. The V and J ends lost 4 bases and 2 bases respectively, with 15 bases between them. CDR3: CASSPAAGQTYEQYF. CDR3 coding DNA: TGTGCCAGCAGCCCAGCTGCGGGTCAAACCTACGAGCAGTACTTC.

V gene TRBV28 combines with J gene TRBJ2-6; D is uncertain. Germline CDR1 is MDHEN and CDR2 is SYDVKM. This CDR3 region has 13 residues. The V end lost 10 bases, the J end lost 2 bases, and 9 bases lay between the germline ends. The CDR3 DNA sequence: TGTGCCATCCGAGAAACTGGGGCCAACGTCCTGACTTTC. It specifies CAIRETGANVLTF. The full variable domain, rest sourced from reference TRBV28 and TRBJ2-6, is DVKVTQSSRYLVKRTGEKVFLECVQDMDHENMFWYRQDPGLGLRLIYFSYDVKMKEKGDIPEGYSVSREKKERFSLILESASTNQTSMYLCAIRETGANVLTFGAGSRLTVL.

The chain is built from TRBV30 and TRBJ1-1; maybe TRBD1 (6 bases). Germline-derived CDR1 and CDR2 are GTSNPN and SVGIG (reference sequence). The CDR3 has 12 amino acids. The CDR3 DNA reads as TGTGCATCCGGGACAAGGTGGACTGAAGCTTTCTTT. Translating it yields CASGTRWTEAFF.

This chain connects TRBV5-1 to TRBJ2-2; D is undetermined. CDR1 and CDR2 (germline): SGHRS, YFSETQ. This CDR3 has 14 residues. Trimming left V 5 bases short and J 1 base short, with 9 bases between. CDR3 DNA: TGCGCCAGCAGTCCTAACATGAACACCGGGGAGCTGTTTTTT. Its translation: CASSPNMNTGELFF.

The chain joins TRBV5-5 to TRBJ1-2; D is possibly TRBD1 (5 bases). Germline loops: CDR1 SGHKS, CDR2 YYEKEE (reference sequence). V gave up 1 base and J gave up 1 base, with 11 bases separating them. This CDR3 is 15 amino acids long. Here the CDR3 reads CASSLRGDFNYGYTF. The CDR3 region has the DNA TGTGCCAGCAGCTTGAGGGGTGACTTTAACTATGGCTACACCTTC.

V and J are TRBV6-1 and TRBJ2-1; possibly TRBD1 for D (6 bases). V was shortened by 2 bases and J by 4 bases, with 18 bases between the two germline ends. Germline V gene sequence: CDR1 MNHNS, CDR2 SASEGT. This CDR3 region has 17 residues. The CDR3 loop reads CASSELLGDTLYNEQFF. The CDR3 bases are TGTGCCAGCAGTGAACTCTTGGGGGACACCTTATACAATGAGCAGTTCTTC.

The rearrangement uses TRBV6-5 and TRBJ1-6; tentative D call: TRBD1 (5 bases). The germline V gene has CDR1 MNHEY and CDR2 SVGAGI. The CDR3 loop spans 14 amino acids. The V end was cut by 8 bases, the J end by 7 bases, with 15 bases between. This chain's CDR3 is CASGRDGSNSPLHF. CDR3 DNA sequence: TGTGCCAGCGGCAGGGACGGATCCAATTCACCCCTCCACTTT.

The chain recombines TRBV5-1 with TRBJ2-7; 11 bases map to TRBD1. The germline V gene encodes CDR1 SGHRS and CDR2 YFSETQ. V trimming: 5 bases; J trimming: 7 bases; junction bases outside the gene matches: 8. The CDR3 length is 14 residues. The chain's CDR3 is CASREGQGVGEQYF. The CDR3 DNA follows: TGCGCCAGCAGGGAGGGACAGGGGGTAGGTGAGCAGTACTTC.

V gene TRBV12-5 combines with J gene TRBJ2-2, with a tentative D call TRBD1 (6 bases). Trimming stripped 5 bases from V and 3 bases from J, with 13 bases between. This CDR3 contains 15 residues. From germline, CDR1 is LGHNT and CDR2 FRNRAP. The CDR3: CASGGQTGYTGELFF. The CDR3 bases are TGTGCTAGTGGTGGACAAACAGGGTACACCGGGGAGCTGTTTTTT.